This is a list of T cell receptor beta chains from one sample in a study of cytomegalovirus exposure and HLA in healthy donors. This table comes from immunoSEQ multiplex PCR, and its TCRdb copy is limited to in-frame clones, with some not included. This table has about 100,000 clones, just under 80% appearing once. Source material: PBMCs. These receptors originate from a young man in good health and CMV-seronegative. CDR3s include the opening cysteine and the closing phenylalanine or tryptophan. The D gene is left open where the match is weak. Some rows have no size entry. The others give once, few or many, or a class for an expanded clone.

TGTGCCAGCAGCTTCCGGACAGGGGGCAGAACTGAAGCTTTCTTT,CASSFRTGGRTEAFF,.,TRBJ1-1,TRBD1,TRBV9,15
TGTGCCAGCGGGGACAGGGCCTATGGCTACACCTTC,CASGDRAYGYTF,.,TRBJ1-2,TRBD1,TRBV27,12
TGCGCCAGCAGCACAACCGGGACAGGGGCTTCGGGGCCCCACTACGAGCAGTACTTC,CASSTTGTGASGPHYEQYF,.,TRBJ2-7,TRBD1,TRBV4-1,19
TGTGCCAGCAGCTTCTCCGGGAGAGGAGATCAGCCCCAGCATTTT,CASSFSGRGDQPQHF,few,TRBJ1-5,.,TRBV5-6,15
TGTGCCAGCAGCTTAGGAGGCCCTGTGGCAGATACGCAGTATTTT,CASSLGGPVADTQYF,.,TRBJ2-3,.,TRBV11-3,15
TGTGCCAGTAGCGACCATGGACAGTCAGGCACAGATACGCAGTATTTT,CASSDHGQSGTDTQYF,.,TRBJ2-3,.,TRBV19,16
TGTGCCAGCTTCGTACGAGAGAATAGCAATCAGCCCCAGCATTTT,CASFVRENSNQPQHF,.,TRBJ1-5,.,TRBV6-1,15
TGTGCCACCAGCAGAGATTCGATCCACGAGGTGGCAAGCAATCAGCCCCAGCATTTT,CATSRDSIHEVASNQPQHF,.,TRBJ1-5,.,TRBV15,19
TGTGCCAGCAGCCATTCACAGGGGGACTCCGGGGAGCTGTTTTTT,CASSHSQGDSGELFF,.,TRBJ2-2,TRBD1,TRBV6-1,15
TGCGCCAGCAGTGACTTGCGGGGGGCGATCAACTACAATGAGCAGTTCTTC,CASSDLRGAINYNEQFF,.,TRBJ2-1,TRBD2,TRBV10-1,17
TGTGCCAGCAGTGAGTTCGGGACAGATTACAATGAGCAGTTCTTC,CASSEFGTDYNEQFF,.,TRBJ2-1,TRBD1,TRBV25-1,15
TGTGCCAGCACCAAAACCGACAGGAGGCAAGAGACCCAGTACTTC,CASTKTDRRQETQYF,.,TRBJ2-5,.,TRBV6-1,15
TGTGCCAGCCGTGAGACCGGGACTAGCGGACGAGAGACCCAGTACTTC,CASRETGTSGRETQYF,once,TRBJ2-5,TRBD2,TRBV27,16
TGTGCCAGCAGGACCGGACAGTACTACGAGCAGTACTTC,CASRTGQYYEQYF,.,TRBJ2-7,.,TRBV6-5,13
TGCGCCAGCACAAGATCCAGGACAGCGAACACCGGGGAGCTGTTTTTT,CASTRSRTANTGELFF,.,TRBJ2-2,.,TRBV10-1,16
TGTGCCAGTAGCCACCGGGATTCCACCTATGGCTACACCTTC,CASSHRDSTYGYTF,few,TRBJ1-2,.,TRBV19,14
TGCGCCAGCAGCCAAGGTCCGGACAAAGTGAACACTGAAGCTTTCTTT,CASSQGPDKVNTEAFF,few,TRBJ1-1,.,TRBV4-1,16
TGTGCCAGTAGTATGCCCGTCGGGACAGGAACCTACGAGCAGTACTTC,CASSMPVGTGTYEQYF,few,TRBJ2-7,TRBD1,TRBV19,16
TGTGCCAGCAGCTTAGGCAGGGGGTTCACAGATACGCAGTATTTT,CASSLGRGFTDTQYF,.,TRBJ2-3,TRBD1,TRBV9,15
TGTGCCAGCAGCAATTCAGGTCGCTACGAGCAGTACTTC,CASSNSGRYEQYF,.,TRBJ2-7,.,TRBV6-5,13
TGTGCCAGCAGAACCCGGCCTGGGACAGGGTGGGGCTACACCTTC,CASRTRPGTGWGYTF,.,TRBJ1-2,TRBD1,TRBV27,15
TGTGCCAGCAGTGAACACGCAGGGACAGCCCGGTTAAGGAAAAAACTGTTTTTT,CASSEHAGTARLRKKLFF,.,TRBJ1-4,TRBD1,TRBV6-1,18
TGCGCCAGCAGCCAAGATCGCTTCACAGGGAATTCACCCCTCCACTTT,CASSQDRFTGNSPLHF,.,TRBJ1-6,.,TRBV4-3,16
TGTGCCAGCAGCCCTCTAGCGGGAGTTTACAATGAGCAGTTCTTC,CASSPLAGVYNEQFF,.,TRBJ2-1,TRBD2,TRBV7-9,15
TGTGCCGGCCCTTGGACAGATAAAGTTGTGGGGACAGGGCACGAGCAGTACTTC,CAGPWTDKVVGTGHEQYF,.,TRBJ2-7,TRBD1,TRBV9,18
TGTGCCAGCAGCCCTAATAACGTGGACAGGGGACGTGGCTACACCTTC,CASSPNNVDRGRGYTF,.,TRBJ1-2,TRBD1,TRBV9,16
TGTGCCAGCAGTGAAGGGTTACGGCAGCCCCAGCATTTT,CASSEGLRQPQHF,.,TRBJ1-5,.,TRBV6-1,13
TGTGCCAGCAGCCCTAGGGGTTATTCGTTCTCCTACGAGCAGTACTTC,CASSPRGYSFSYEQYF,few,TRBJ2-7,.,TRBV7-9,16
TGCGCCAGCAGCCAAGGCACGGGGTTTCAGCCCCAGCATTTT,CASSQGTGFQPQHF,.,TRBJ1-5,.,TRBV4-3,14
TGTGCCAGCAGTCAACTAGCGGGAGGCACAGATACGCAGTATTTT,CASSQLAGGTDTQYF,few,TRBJ2-3,TRBD2,TRBV2,15
TGCGCCAGCAGCCAAGATACAGGCTCATATGGCTACACCTTC,CASSQDTGSYGYTF,.,TRBJ1-2,.,TRBV4-1,14
TGCGCCAGCAGCTTGTCCGCCCCCGGGGAGCAGTACTTC,CASSLSAPGEQYF,.,TRBJ2-7,.,TRBV5-1,13
TGCGCCAGCAGCGCATCACCGGGGGGGGATTTCCTTAGCTCCTACAATGAGCAGTTCTTC,CASSASPGGDFLSSYNEQFF,.,TRBJ2-1,TRBD2,TRBV4-1,20
TGCAGCGCTGGGACAGGGAATAGCAATCAGCCCCAGCATTTT,CSAGTGNSNQPQHF,.,TRBJ1-5,TRBD1,TRBV29-1,14
TGTGCCAGCAGCCGCGGCGGCGGCATCGACTCCTACGAGCAGTACTTC,CASSRGGGIDSYEQYF,.,TRBJ2-7,.,TRBV7-6,16
TGTGCCTGGAGTGGTCCTTATTCTAACTATGGCTACACCTTC,CAWSGPYSNYGYTF,few,TRBJ1-2,.,TRBV30,14
TGTGCCAGCAGCTTCTATTATACAGATACGCAGTATTTT,CASSFYYTDTQYF,.,TRBJ2-3,.,TRBV7-9,13
TGTGCCAGCAGTTGGGACAGGGTAAGCACTGAAGCTTTCTTT,CASSWDRVSTEAFF,few,TRBJ1-1,TRBD1,TRBV6-5,14
TGTGCCTGGAGTGTGGGCCTAAGCTCCTACAATGAGCAGTTCTTC,CAWSVGLSSYNEQFF,.,TRBJ2-1,.,TRBV30,15
TGTGCCAGCAGCTTGATCCAGGGCTCCTACAATGAGCAGTTCTTC,CASSLIQGSYNEQFF,few,TRBJ2-1,.,TRBV5-8,15